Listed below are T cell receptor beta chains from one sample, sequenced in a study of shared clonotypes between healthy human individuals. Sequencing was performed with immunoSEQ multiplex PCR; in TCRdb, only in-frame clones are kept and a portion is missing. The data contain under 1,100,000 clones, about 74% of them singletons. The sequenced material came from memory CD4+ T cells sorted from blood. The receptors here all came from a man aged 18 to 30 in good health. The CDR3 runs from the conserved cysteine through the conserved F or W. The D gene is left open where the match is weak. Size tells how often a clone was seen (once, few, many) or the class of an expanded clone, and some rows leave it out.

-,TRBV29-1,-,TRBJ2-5,CIGSYLGTQYF,TGCATAGGCTCCTATTTGGGGACCCAGTACTTC
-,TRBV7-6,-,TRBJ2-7,CATSPQEGFYEQYF,TGTGCCACCTCTCCCCAGGAAGGGTTCTACGAGCAGTACTTC
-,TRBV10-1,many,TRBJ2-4,CASSEGQKNIQYF,TGCGCCAGCAGTGAGGGACAGAAAAACATTCAGTACTTC
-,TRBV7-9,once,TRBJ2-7,CASSPTGTYEQYF,TGTGCCAGCAGCCCTACCGGGACCTACGAGCAGTACTTC
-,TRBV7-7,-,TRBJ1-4,CASSRGDSPEKLFF,TGTGCTAGCAGCCGTGGAGACAGCCCTGAAAAACTGTTTTTT
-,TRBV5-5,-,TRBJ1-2,CASSLESEIYGYTF,TGTGCCAGCAGCTTGGAGTCAGAAATCTATGGCTACACCTTC
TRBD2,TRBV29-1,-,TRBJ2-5,CSARGRAVSETQYF,TGCAGCGCCCGCGGGAGGGCCGTTTCGGAGACCCAGTACTTC
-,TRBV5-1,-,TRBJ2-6,CASSFTASGANVLTF,TGCGCCAGCAGCTTTACAGCCTCTGGGGCCAACGTCCTGACTTTC
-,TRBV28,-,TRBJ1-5,CASSLTNQPQHF,TGTGCCAGCAGTTTGACCAATCAGCCCCAGCATTTT
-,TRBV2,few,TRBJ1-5,CASSEGGRGNQPQHF,TGTGCCAGCAGTGAGGGAGGCAGGGGTAATCAGCCCCAGCATTTT
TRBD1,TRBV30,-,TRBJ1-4,CAWTTDRGTQWEKLFF,TGTGCCTGGACGACGGACAGGGGGACTCAATGGGAAAAACTGTTTTTT
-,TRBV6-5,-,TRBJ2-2,CASSYSATNTGELFF,TGTGCCAGCAGTTACTCAGCGACGAACACCGGGGAGCTGTTTTTT
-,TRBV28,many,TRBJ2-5,CASSPDPLETQYF,TGTGCCAGCAGTCCCGACCCCCTGGAGACCCAGTACTTC
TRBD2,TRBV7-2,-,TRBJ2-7,CASSLDLPSGRSEQYF,TGTGCCAGCAGCTTAGATCTCCCTAGCGGGAGATCCGAGCAGTACTTC
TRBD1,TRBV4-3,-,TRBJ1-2,CASSQDVGTGGGYTF,TGCGCCAGCAGCCAAGATGTCGGGACAGGCGGTGGCTACACCTTC
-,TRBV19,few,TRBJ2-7,CASSIGRQGSHEQYF,TGTGCCAGTAGTATCGGTCGGCAGGGCTCCCACGAGCAGTACTTC
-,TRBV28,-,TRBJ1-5,CASSLVGGATSNQPQHF,TGTGCCAGCAGTTTGGTCGGGGGCGCGACCAGCAATCAGCCCCAGCATTTT
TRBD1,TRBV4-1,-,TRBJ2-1,CASKRTGGNEQFF,TGCGCCAGCAAAAGGACAGGGGGTAATGAGCAGTTCTTC
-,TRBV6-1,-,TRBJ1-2,CASSEASGSRVDYGYTF,TGTGCCAGCAGTGAAGCGTCAGGGTCCAGGGTTGACTATGGCTACACCTTC
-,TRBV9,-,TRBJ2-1,CASSVDTGEQFF,TGTGCCAGCAGCGTAGATACGGGTGAGCAGTTCTTC
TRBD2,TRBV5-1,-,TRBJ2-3,CASSLRLAGGTDTQYF,TGCGCCAGCAGCTTACGACTAGCGGGGGGCACAGATACGCAGTATTTT
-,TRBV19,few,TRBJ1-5,CASRSGVSSNQPQHF,TGTGCCAGCCGTAGTGGGGTTTCGAGCAATCAGCCCCAGCATTTT